These T cell receptor beta chains were read from a single sample in a study of blood T cell repertoires in COVID-19. Profiled with immunoSEQ multiplex PCR; TCRdb holds only in-frame clones, not every one. This table holds roughly 290,000 clones, 87% found once. What was sequenced was peripheral blood. Receptors originate from a woman between 50 and 59 years old who had recovered from COVID-19. Each CDR3 is given with its conserved first and last residue. The order of the fields is clone size, D gene, J gene, V gene, CDR3 DNA, CDR3 protein. The D gene is left open where the match is weak. Not every row has a clone size; where given, it reads once, few, many or a size class.

size: -; D: TRBD1; J: TRBJ1-4; V: TRBV20-1; DNA: TGCAGTGCTAGTAACAGGGGGATAGAAAAACTGTTTTTT; CDR3: CSASNRGIEKLFF
size: -; D: TRBD1; J: TRBJ2-7; V: TRBV2; DNA: TGTGCCAGCAGTGTCAGACAGGGGGACGAGCAGTACTTC; CDR3: CASSVRQGDEQYF
size: -; D: -; J: TRBJ1-6; V: TRBV15; DNA: TGTGCCACCAGCATCGGGAGCTCCTATAATTCACCCCTCCACTTT; CDR3: CATSIGSSYNSPLHF
size: -; D: TRBD2; J: TRBJ2-7; V: TRBV30; DNA: TGTGCCTGGAGTGGGGGACTAGCGGTGGACGAGCAGTACTTC; CDR3: CAWSGGLAVDEQYF
size: -; D: -; J: TRBJ1-1; V: TRBV7-9; DNA: TGTGCCAGCAGCCCCGGAGGGGCGGGGACTGAAGCTTTCTTT; CDR3: CASSPGGAGTEAFF
size: -; D: -; J: TRBJ1-2; V: TRBV6-6; DNA: TGTGCCAGCAGTTATGGGGCAGGGACTGTTGGCTACACCTTC; CDR3: CASSYGAGTVGYTF
size: -; D: -; J: TRBJ1-5; V: TRBV6-4; DNA: TGTGCCAGCAGTGAGATAGGAGGCCATAGCAATCAGCCCCAGCATTTT; CDR3: CASSEIGGHSNQPQHF
size: once; D: -; J: TRBJ1-5; V: TRBV12-3/TRBV12-4; DNA: TGTGCCAGCAGTTCGAATCAGCCCCAGCATTTT; CDR3: CASSSNQPQHF
size: few; D: TRBD1; J: TRBJ2-7; V: TRBV2; DNA: TGTGCCAGCAGTGCTCAGGGGGTGGTTTACGAGCAGTACTTC; CDR3: CASSAQGVVYEQYF
size: -; D: -; J: TRBJ2-3; V: TRBV6-6; DNA: TGTGCCAGCAGTTACGTGGGCTCCGATACGCAGTATTTT; CDR3: CASSYVGSDTQYF
size: -; D: TRBD1; J: TRBJ1-5; V: TRBV7-2; DNA: TGTGCCAGCAGCTTCGTGTCGACAGGGGATCAGCCCCAGCATTTT; CDR3: CASSFVSTGDQPQHF
size: -; D: TRBD1; J: TRBJ2-7; V: TRBV2; DNA: TGTGCCAGCAGTGAGACAGGGGGACGAGACGAGCAGTACTTC; CDR3: CASSETGGRDEQYF
size: -; D: -; J: TRBJ1-5; V: TRBV9; DNA: TGTGCCAGCAGCCCCCACGATGACAGTAATCAGCCCCAGCATTTT; CDR3: CASSPHDDSNQPQHF
size: -; D: -; J: TRBJ1-2; V: TRBV14; DNA: TGTGCCAGCAGCCAAGATCGAACAGCTTATGGCTACACCTTC; CDR3: CASSQDRTAYGYTF
size: -; D: TRBD1; J: TRBJ2-7; V: TRBV5-1; DNA: TGCGCCAGCAGCTTGTACGGACAGGGTGGGGAGCAGTACTTC; CDR3: CASSLYGQGGEQYF
size: once; D: TRBD2; J: TRBJ2-5; V: TRBV5-1; DNA: TGCGCCAGCAGCTTGGCCTCTGAACGGGGGGAGGAGACCCAGTACTTC; CDR3: CASSLASERGEETQYF
size: -; D: TRBD1; J: TRBJ1-1; V: TRBV27; DNA: TGTGCCAGCAGTTTATCCTATGGACAGGGAGCTTTCTTT; CDR3: CASSLSYGQGAFF
size: few; D: -; J: TRBJ1-4; V: TRBV6-1; DNA: TGTGCCAGCAGTGATACCCGGGTTGGCGAAAAACTGTTTTTT; CDR3: CASSDTRVGEKLFF
size: once; D: -; J: TRBJ1-1; V: TRBV14; DNA: TGTGCCAGCAGCCTCGGATACCTTAAAGGGGAAGAAGCTTTCTTT; CDR3: CASSLGYLKGEEAFF
size: -; D: TRBD1; J: TRBJ2-7; V: TRBV28; DNA: TGTGCCAGCAGTTTAAGGGGGCTCTCCTACGAGCAGTACTTC; CDR3: CASSLRGLSYEQYF
size: -; D: TRBD1; J: TRBJ2-7; V: TRBV2; DNA: TGTGCCAGCAGTGAAGTGGGGCCGGGGACAGGGGGCGCTTACGCCTACGAGCAGTACTTC; CDR3: CASSEVGPGTGGAYAYEQYF
size: -; D: TRBD1; J: TRBJ2-7; V: TRBV11-3; DNA: TGTGCCAGCAGCCCGCGGACAGGGGGAAAGGAGCAGTACTTC; CDR3: CASSPRTGGKEQYF
size: -; D: -; J: TRBJ2-7; V: TRBV5-1; DNA: TGCGCCAGCAGCTTCAGATTTGCCTACGAGCAGTACTTC; CDR3: CASSFRFAYEQYF
size: -; D: TRBD1; J: TRBJ2-7; V: TRBV14; DNA: TGTGCCAGCAGCCAACGACAGGGGGCCTACGAGCAGTACTTC; CDR3: CASSQRQGAYEQYF
size: -; D: -; J: TRBJ2-7; V: TRBV28; DNA: TGTGCCAGCAGGAAGACACCAGAGACCTACGAGCAGTACTTC; CDR3: CASRKTPETYEQYF
size: many; D: TRBD1; J: TRBJ1-5; V: TRBV19; DNA: TGTGCCAGCCTAAGGACAGGGACAATGCGCAATCAGCCCCAGCATTTT; CDR3: CASLRTGTMRNQPQHF
size: -; D: TRBD1; J: TRBJ2-7; V: TRBV27; DNA: TGTGCCAGCAGTTTTGATAGGACAGGGACCTACGAGCAGTACTTC; CDR3: CASSFDRTGTYEQYF
size: -; D: TRBD1; J: TRBJ1-3; V: TRBV6-2/TRBV6-3; DNA: TGTGCCAGCAGTCGACAGGGTGGGAGAAACACCATATATTTT; CDR3: CASSRQGGRNTIYF
size: once; D: TRBD1; J: TRBJ2-5; V: TRBV29-1; DNA: TGCAGCGTCCCCGGACAGGGCAATTGGTACCAAGAGACCCAGTACTTC; CDR3: CSVPGQGNWYQETQYF
size: -; D: TRBD1; J: TRBJ1-1; V: TRBV5-6; DNA: TGTGCCAGCAGCTTGGTGGGACAGGGAGGCGTCAGGAACACTGAAGCTTTCTTT; CDR3: CASSLVGQGGVRNTEAFF
size: -; D: TRBD2; J: TRBJ2-5; V: TRBV19; DNA: TGTGCCAGTAGTACACAGCGGGGGCAAGAGACCCAGTACTTC; CDR3: CASSTQRGQETQYF
size: -; D: -; J: TRBJ1-5; V: TRBV30; DNA: TGTGCCTGGAGTGTGCACAGGGAACAGCCCCAGCATTTT; CDR3: CAWSVHREQPQHF
size: -; D: -; J: TRBJ1-6; V: TRBV28; DNA: TGTGCCAGCAAGGGGGTCGCCGGTTCACCCCTCCACTTT; CDR3: CASKGVAGSPLHF
size: -; D: TRBD1; J: TRBJ1-5; V: TRBV28; DNA: TGTGCCAGCGGCCCAGGGGGCAAGGAGCCCCAGCATTTT; CDR3: CASGPGGKEPQHF
size: few; D: TRBD2; J: TRBJ2-1; V: TRBV2; DNA: TGTGCCAGCAAGGCGGGAGGGCCCTCCTACAATGAGCAGTTCTTC; CDR3: CASKAGGPSYNEQFF
size: once; D: TRBD1; J: TRBJ2-1; V: TRBV7-9; DNA: TGTGCCAGCAGCGCGTCCGGGACAGGGAGGTTTAAGCAGTTCTTC; CDR3: CASSASGTGRFKQFF
size: -; D: TRBD2; J: TRBJ2-5; V: TRBV20-1; DNA: TGCAGTGCTAGTTTGGCGGGGGGCCGAGAGACCCAGTACTTC; CDR3: CSASLAGGRETQYF
size: -; D: TRBD1; J: TRBJ1-5; V: TRBV7-8; DNA: TGTGCCAGCAGCTTAATCCAGGGGGCCCTCGGCAATCAGCCCCAGCATTTT; CDR3: CASSLIQGALGNQPQHF
size: once; D: -; J: TRBJ2-3; V: TRBV21-1; DNA: -; CDR3: CASRGVAGGTTQYF
size: -; D: TRBD1; J: TRBJ2-6; V: TRBV9; DNA: TGTGCCAGCAGCGCGCAGGGGGCACCGGGGGCCAACGTCCTGACTTTC; CDR3: CASSAQGAPGANVLTF
size: -; D: -; J: TRBJ1-4; V: TRBV7-9; DNA: TGTGCCAGCAGCGCCACCACCCGTGGGGGGGCTGAAAAACTGTTTTTT; CDR3: CASSATTRGGAEKLFF
size: -; D: TRBD1; J: TRBJ2-3; V: TRBV25-1; DNA: TGTGCCAGCAGTGAATCGGACAGGGGCGAGACAGATACGCAGTATTTT; CDR3: CASSESDRGETDTQYF
size: -; D: -; J: TRBJ2-5; V: TRBV2; DNA: TGTGCCAGCGGCGGGATACACCAAGAGACCCAGTACTTC; CDR3: CASGGIHQETQYF
size: -; D: TRBD2; J: TRBJ2-7; V: TRBV4-1; DNA: TGCGCCAGCAGCCAACTAGCGGGACTCTACGAGCAGTACTTC; CDR3: CASSQLAGLYEQYF
size: -; D: -; J: TRBJ2-7; V: TRBV7-2; DNA: TGTGCCAGCAGGTTCTCTACCTGGGCTGCCTACGAGCAGTACTTC; CDR3: CASRFSTWAAYEQYF